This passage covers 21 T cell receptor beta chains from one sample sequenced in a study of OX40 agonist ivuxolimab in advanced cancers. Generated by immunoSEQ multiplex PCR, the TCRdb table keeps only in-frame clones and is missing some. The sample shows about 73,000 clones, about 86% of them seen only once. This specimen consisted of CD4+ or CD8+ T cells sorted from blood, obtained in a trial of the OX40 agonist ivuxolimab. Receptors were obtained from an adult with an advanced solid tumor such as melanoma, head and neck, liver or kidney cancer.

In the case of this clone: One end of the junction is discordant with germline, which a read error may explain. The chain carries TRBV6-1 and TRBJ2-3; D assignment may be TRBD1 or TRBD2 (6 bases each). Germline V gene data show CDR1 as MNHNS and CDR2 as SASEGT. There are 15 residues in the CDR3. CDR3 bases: TGTGCCAACAGTGAAGGGGGGAGAGGGACAGATACGCAGTATTTT. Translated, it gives CANSEGGRGTDTQYF.

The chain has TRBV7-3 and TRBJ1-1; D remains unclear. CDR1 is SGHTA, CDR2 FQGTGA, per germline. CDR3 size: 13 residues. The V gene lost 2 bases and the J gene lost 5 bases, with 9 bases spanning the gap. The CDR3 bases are TGTGCCAGCAGCTTACTCGAACAGACTGAAGCTTTCTTT. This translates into CASSLLEQTEAFF.

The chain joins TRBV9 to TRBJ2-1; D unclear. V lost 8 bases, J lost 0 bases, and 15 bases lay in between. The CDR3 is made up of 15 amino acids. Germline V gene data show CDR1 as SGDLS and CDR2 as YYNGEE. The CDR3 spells CASPLRADSYNEQFF. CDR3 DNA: TGTGCCAGTCCACTCCGCGCGGACTCCTACAATGAGCAGTTCTTC.

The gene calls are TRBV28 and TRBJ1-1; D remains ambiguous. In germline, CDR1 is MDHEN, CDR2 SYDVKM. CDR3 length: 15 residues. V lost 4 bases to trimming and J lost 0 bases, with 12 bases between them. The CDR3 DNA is TGTGCCAGCAGTTACAGCAGGAAACTGAACACTGAAGCTTTCTTT. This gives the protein CASSYSRKLNTEAFF.

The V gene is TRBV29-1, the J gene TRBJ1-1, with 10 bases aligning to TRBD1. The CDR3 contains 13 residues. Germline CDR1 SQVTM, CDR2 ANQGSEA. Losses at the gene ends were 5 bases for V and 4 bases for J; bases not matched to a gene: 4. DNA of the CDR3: TGCAGCGTTAAGACAGGGGGCATCACTGAAGCTTTCTTT. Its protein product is CSVKTGGITEAFF.

CDR3 in DNA: TGTGCCAGCACCCTGGGAGTTGAGACCCAGTACTTC. Translation: CASTLGVETQYF. J is TRBJ2-5 and V is TRBV5-6; possible D gene TRBD2, 5 bases. The V end was cut by 6 bases, the J end by 5 bases, with 11 bases between. CDR1 is SGHDT, CDR2 YYEEEE, per germline. This CDR3 contains 12 residues.

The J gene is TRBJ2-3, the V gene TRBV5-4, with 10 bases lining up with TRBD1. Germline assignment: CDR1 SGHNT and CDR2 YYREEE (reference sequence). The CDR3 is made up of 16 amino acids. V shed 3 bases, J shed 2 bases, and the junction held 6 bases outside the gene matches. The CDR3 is CASSSRDRGSTDTQYF. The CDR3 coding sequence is TGTGCCAGCAGCTCCCGGGACAGGGGCTCCACAGATACGCAGTATTTT.

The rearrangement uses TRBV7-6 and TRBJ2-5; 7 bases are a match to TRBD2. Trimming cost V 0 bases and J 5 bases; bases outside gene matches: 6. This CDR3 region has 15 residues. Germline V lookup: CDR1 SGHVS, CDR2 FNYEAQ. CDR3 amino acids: CASSLAEGGYETQYF. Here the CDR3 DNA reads TGTGCCAGCAGCTTAGCGGAGGGAGGGTACGAGACCCAGTACTTC.

The CDR3 sequence: CASSWTSPADNEQFF. DNA of the CDR3: TGTGCCAGCTCATGGACATCTCCGGCGGATAATGAGCAGTTCTTC. V and J are TRBV18 and TRBJ2-1, with D perhaps matching TRBD1 (5 bases). V was trimmed by 5 bases and J by 7 bases, leaving 18 bases between them. The germline CDR1 and CDR2 sequences are KGHSH and LQKENI. The CDR3 sequence is 15 residues long.

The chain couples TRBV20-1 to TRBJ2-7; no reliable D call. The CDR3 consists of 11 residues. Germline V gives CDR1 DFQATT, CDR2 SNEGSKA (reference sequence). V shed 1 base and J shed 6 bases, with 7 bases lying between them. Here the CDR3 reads CSARGTGEQYF. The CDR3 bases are TGCAGTGCTAGAGGGACCGGCGAGCAGTACTTC.

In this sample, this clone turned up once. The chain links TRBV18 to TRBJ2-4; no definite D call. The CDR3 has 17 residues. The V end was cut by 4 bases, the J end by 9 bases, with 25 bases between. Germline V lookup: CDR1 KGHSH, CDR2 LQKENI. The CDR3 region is CASSLTMGPVKVGIQYF. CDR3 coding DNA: TGTGCCAGCTCACTTACCATGGGTCCTGTAAAGGTGGGCATTCAGTACTTC.

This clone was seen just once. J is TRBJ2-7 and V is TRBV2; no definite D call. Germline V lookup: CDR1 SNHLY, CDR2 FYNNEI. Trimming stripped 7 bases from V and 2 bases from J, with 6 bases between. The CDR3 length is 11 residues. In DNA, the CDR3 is TGTGCCAGCACGGACGCCTACGAGCAGTACTTC. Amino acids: CASTDAYEQYF. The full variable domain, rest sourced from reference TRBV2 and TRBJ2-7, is EPEVTQTPSHQVTQMGQEVILRCVPISNHLYFYWYRQILGQKVEFLVSFYNNEISEKSEIFDDQFSVERPDGSNFTLKIRSTKLEDSAMYFCASTDAYEQYFGPGTRLTVT.

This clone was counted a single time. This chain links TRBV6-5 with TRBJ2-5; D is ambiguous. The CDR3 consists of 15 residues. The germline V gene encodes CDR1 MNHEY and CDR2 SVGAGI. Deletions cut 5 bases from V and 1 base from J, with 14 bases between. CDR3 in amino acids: CASSRATWGQETQYF. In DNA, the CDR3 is TGTGCCAGCAGTCGCGCCACGTGGGGCCAAGAGACCCAGTACTTC.

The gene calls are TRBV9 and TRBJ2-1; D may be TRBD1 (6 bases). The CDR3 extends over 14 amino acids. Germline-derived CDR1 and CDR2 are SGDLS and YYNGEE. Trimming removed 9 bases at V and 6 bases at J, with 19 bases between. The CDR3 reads CATGPGTSINEQFF. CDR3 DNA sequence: TGTGCCACTGGACCCGGGACATCCATCAATGAGCAGTTCTTC. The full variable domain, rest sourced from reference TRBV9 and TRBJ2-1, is DSGVTQTPKHLITATGQRVTLRCSPRSGDLSVYWYQQSLDQGLQFLIQYYNGEERAKGNILERFSAQQFPDLHSELNLSSLELGDSALYFCATGPGTSINEQFFGPGTRLTVL.

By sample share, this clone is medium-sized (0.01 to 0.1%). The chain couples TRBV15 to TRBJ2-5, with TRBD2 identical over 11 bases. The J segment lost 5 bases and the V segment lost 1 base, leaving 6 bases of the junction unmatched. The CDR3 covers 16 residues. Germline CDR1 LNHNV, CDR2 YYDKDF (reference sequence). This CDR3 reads CATSRGDSGRAETQYF. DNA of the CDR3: TGTGCCACCAGCAGAGGGGATAGCGGGAGGGCTGAGACCCAGTACTTC.

CDR3 sequence (DNA): TGTGCCATCAGTGAGAGGGACACCGGGCTTAGCACAGATACGCAGTATTTT. Its protein product is CAISERDTGLSTDTQYF. The V gene is TRBV10-3, the J gene TRBJ2-3; D perhaps matches TRBD1 (6 bases). This CDR3 comprises 17 residues. Trimming took off 2 bases at V and 0 bases at J, with 15 bases between the two ends. CDR1 is ENHRY and CDR2 is SYGVKD in the germline V gene.

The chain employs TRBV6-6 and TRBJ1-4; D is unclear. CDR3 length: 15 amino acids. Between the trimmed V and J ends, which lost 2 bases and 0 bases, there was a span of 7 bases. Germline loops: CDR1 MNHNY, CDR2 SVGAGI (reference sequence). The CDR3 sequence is CASSYAGATNEKLFF. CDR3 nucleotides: TGTGCCAGCAGTTACGCCGGGGCAACTAATGAAAAACTGTTTTTT.

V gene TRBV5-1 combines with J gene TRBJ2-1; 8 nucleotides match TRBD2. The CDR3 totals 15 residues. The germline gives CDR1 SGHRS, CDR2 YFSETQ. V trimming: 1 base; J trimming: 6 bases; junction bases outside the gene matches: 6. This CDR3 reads CASSLTGGAPNEQFF. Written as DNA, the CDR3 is TGCGCCAGCAGCTTGACGGGGGGGGCCCCCAATGAGCAGTTCTTC.

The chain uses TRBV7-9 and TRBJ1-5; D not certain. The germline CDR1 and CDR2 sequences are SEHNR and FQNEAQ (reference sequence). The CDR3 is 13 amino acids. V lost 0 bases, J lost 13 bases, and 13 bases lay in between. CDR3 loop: CASSLARWDSQHF. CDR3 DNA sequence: TGTGCCAGCAGCTTAGCGCGATGGGATTCTCAGCATTTT.

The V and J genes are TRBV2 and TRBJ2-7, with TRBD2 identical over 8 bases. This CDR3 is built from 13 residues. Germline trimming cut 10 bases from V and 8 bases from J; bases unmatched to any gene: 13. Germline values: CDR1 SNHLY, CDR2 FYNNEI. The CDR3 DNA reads TGTGCCACACCGAAGCGGGAGAGGAACAAGCAGTACTTC. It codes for CATPKRERNKQYF.

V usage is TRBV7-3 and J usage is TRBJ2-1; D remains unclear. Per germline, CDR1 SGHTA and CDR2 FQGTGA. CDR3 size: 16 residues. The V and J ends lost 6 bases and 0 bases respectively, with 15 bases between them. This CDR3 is CASSPLRVTSYNEQFF. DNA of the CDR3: TGTGCCAGCAGTCCCTTAAGGGTGACCTCCTACAATGAGCAGTTCTTC. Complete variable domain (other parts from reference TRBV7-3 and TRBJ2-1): GAGVSQTPSNKVTEKGKYVELRCDPISGHTALYWYRQSLGQGPEFLIYFQGTGAADDSGLPNDRFFAVRPEGSVSTLKIQRTERGDSAVYLCASSPLRVTSYNEQFFGPGTRLTVL.